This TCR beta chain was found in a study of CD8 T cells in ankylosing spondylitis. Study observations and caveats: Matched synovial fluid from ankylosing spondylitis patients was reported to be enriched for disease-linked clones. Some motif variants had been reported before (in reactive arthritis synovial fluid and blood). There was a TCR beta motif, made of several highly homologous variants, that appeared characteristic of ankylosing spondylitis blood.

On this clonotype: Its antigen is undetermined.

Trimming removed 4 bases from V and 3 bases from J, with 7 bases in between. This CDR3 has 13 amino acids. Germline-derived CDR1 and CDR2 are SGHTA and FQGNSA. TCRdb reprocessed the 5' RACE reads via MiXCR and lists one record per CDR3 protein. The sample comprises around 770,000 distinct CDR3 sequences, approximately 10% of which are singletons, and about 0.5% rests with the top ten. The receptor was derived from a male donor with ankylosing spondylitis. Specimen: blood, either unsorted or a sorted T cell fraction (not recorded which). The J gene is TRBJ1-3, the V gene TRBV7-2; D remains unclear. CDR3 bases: TGTGCCAGCAGCTCCACGGTTGGAAACACCATATATTTT. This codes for CASSSTVGNTIYF.